The 18 T cell receptor beta chains presented below share a single source sample, sequenced in a study of OX40 agonist ivuxolimab in advanced cancers. Clones were read by immunoSEQ multiplex PCR, and TCRdb kept only the in-frame ones, dropping some. Here the sample spans about 67,000 clones, around 80% being singletons. Material: CD4+ or CD8+ T cells sorted from blood, obtained in a trial of the OX40 agonist ivuxolimab. The receptors were gathered from an adult with an advanced solid tumor such as melanoma, head and neck, liver or kidney cancer.

The chain links TRBV6-1 to TRBJ2-2; unclear D gene. The V gene's germline CDR1 is MNHNS and CDR2 SASEGT. This CDR3 has 13 amino acids. Trimming removed 8 bases at V and 5 bases at J, with 12 bases between. CDR3 nucleotide sequence: TGTGCCAGCCGAGCCTTGTCAACCGGGGAGCTGTTTTTT. It codes for CASRALSTGELFF.

The chain links TRBV28 to TRBJ2-1; possibly TRBD1 for D (5 bases). The CDR3 sequence is 16 residues long. Germline values: CDR1 MDHEN, CDR2 SYDVKM. V was clipped by 2 bases and J by 6 bases, with 17 bases between them. CDR3 amino acids: CASSLPGRVDVNEQFF. CDR3 bases: TGTGCCAGCAGTTTACCAGGCAGGGTAGACGTCAATGAGCAGTTCTTC.

The chain links TRBV2 to TRBJ2-2, with 11 bases that match TRBD2. Germline CDR1 SNHLY, CDR2 FYNNEI. Germline trimming cut 10 bases from V and 8 bases from J; bases unmatched to any gene: 6. The CDR3 extends over 13 amino acids. The CDR3 DNA follows: TGTGCCACCAAGGGACTAGCGGAGGGGGAGCTGTTTTTT. Amino acid sequence: CATKGLAEGELFF.

The genes are TRBV21-1 and TRBJ2-7. TRBV21-1 is labeled a pseudogene. The CDR3 loop spans 15 amino acids. The CDR3, as DNA: TGTGCCAGCAGCAAAGTAGAGGCAGCTGAGCGTGGGCAGTACGTC. Translated, it gives CASSKVEAAERGQYV.

This chain connects TRBV30 to TRBJ1-6; 10 nucleotides match TRBD1. J lost 9 bases, V lost 7 bases, and 9 bases had no gene match. The length of the CDR3 is 14 residues. The germline CDR1 and CDR2 sequences are GTSNPN and SVGIG (reference sequence). This CDR3 reads CASSRGQGGSPLHF. CDR3 DNA: TGTGCCTCATCCCGAGGACAGGGGGGTTCACCCCTCCACTTT.

The chain couples TRBV4-1 to TRBJ2-7; 8 bases align to TRBD1. The CDR3 is made up of 15 amino acids. Germline CDR1 MGHRA, CDR2 YSYEKL. J was trimmed by 3 bases and V by 0 bases; bases with no gene match: 4. In DNA, the CDR3 is TGCGCCAGCAGCCAAGAAGTTACAGGGGGCTACGAGCAGTACTTC. Protein sequence: CASSQEVTGGYEQYF.

This clone showed up just a few times. The CDR3 is CASSMTATNEKLFF. The CDR3 nucleotides are TGTGCCAGCAGCATGACAGCAACTAATGAAAAACTGTTTTTT. The gene calls are TRBV6-1 and TRBJ1-4; the D gene is possibly TRBD1 (5 bases). The CDR3 is 14 amino acids. Germline CDR1 and CDR2: MNHNS and SASEGT. Trimming pared 6 bases from V and 0 bases from J, leaving 8 bases between.

The V and J genes are TRBV10-3 and TRBJ1-2; TRBD1 aligns across 8 bases. The germline gives CDR1 ENHRY, CDR2 SYGVKD. The CDR3 runs to 19 residues. V gave up 0 bases and J gave up 0 bases; unmatched junction bases: 12. CDR3 nucleotides: TGTGCCATCAGTGAGTCGACAAAGGCAGGGGGCGAAGCTAACTATGGCTACACCTTC. As protein: CAISESTKAGGEANYGYTF.

This chain connects TRBV30 to TRBJ1-3; no reliable D call. CDR3 length equals 12 residues. Per the germline V gene, CDR1 is GTSNPN and CDR2 is SVGIG (reference sequence). Trimming stripped 0 bases from V and 3 bases from J, with 3 bases between. The CDR3 DNA reads TGTGCCTGGAGTGTAGGTGGAAACACCATATATTTT. This gives the protein CAWSVGGNTIYF.

The chain couples TRBV30 to TRBJ1-5; 7 bases agree with TRBD1. Per germline, CDR1 GTSNPN and CDR2 SVGIG (reference sequence). This CDR3 is 15 amino acids long. The V and J ends lost 3 bases and 6 bases, in that order; junction bases with no gene match: 11. The CDR3 here is CAWSPSDRVSQPQHF. The CDR3 DNA is TGTGCCTGGAGCCCCTCCGACAGGGTCAGTCAGCCCCAGCATTTT.

CDR3 sequence: CASSLGTMHNEQFF. DNA of the CDR3: TGTGCCAGCAGCTTGGGGACTATGCACAATGAGCAGTTCTTC. The gene calls are TRBV7-3 and TRBJ2-1, with 7 bases lining up with TRBD2. The CDR3 is 14 amino acids. CDR1 and CDR2 from the germline V gene are SGHTA and FQGTGA. V shed 3 bases and J 5 bases; nucleotides not matched to a gene: 4.

This clone turned up a few times. The chain employs TRBV7-9 and TRBJ2-3, with 7 bases aligning to TRBD1. The germline V gene encodes CDR1 SEHNR and CDR2 FQNEAQ (reference sequence). The V segment lost 3 bases and the J segment 2 bases; nucleotides outside the gene matches: 11. The CDR3 covers 17 residues. The CDR3 DNA follows: TGTGCCAGCAGCTTTACGTTTTCGACAGGGATCACAGATACGCAGTATTTT. It yields the protein CASSFTFSTGITDTQYF.

The genes are TRBV5-1 and TRBJ2-1; 7 bases align to TRBD1. Unmatched junction bases numbered 2, after V lost 4 bases and J lost 7 bases. The CDR3 consists of 12 residues. Germline V CDR1 and CDR2: SGHRS, YFSETQ. The CDR3 nucleotides read TGCGCCAGCAGCCTGGGACAGAATGAGCAGTTCTTC. Translating it yields CASSLGQNEQFF. Complete variable domain (other parts from reference TRBV5-1 and TRBJ2-1): KAGVTQTPRYLIKTRGQQVTLSCSPISGHRSVSWYQQTPGQGLQFLFEYFSETQRNKGNFPGRFSGRQFSNSRSEMNVSTLELGDSALYLCASSLGQNEQFFGPGTRLTVL.

Only one count was recorded for this clone. The rearrangement uses TRBV10-2 and TRBJ2-3, with D hard to call. Germline CDR1 WSHSY, CDR2 SAAADI. This CDR3 has 16 residues. Trimming left V 0 bases short and J 2 bases short, with 12 bases between. The DNA for the CDR3 is TGCGCCAGCAGTGAGTCGCTCGCGACCTACACAGATACGCAGTATTTT. As protein: CASSESLATYTDTQYF.

J is TRBJ2-1 and V is TRBV7-2; 7 bases align to TRBD1. Trimming removed 5 bases from V and 5 bases from J; junction bases left unmatched: 9. This CDR3 is 15 amino acids long. Per the germline V gene, CDR1 is SGHTA and CDR2 is FQGNSA. This CDR3 reads CASSRGTDPNNEQFF. Written as DNA, the CDR3 is TGTGCCAGCAGCCGTGGGACAGATCCCAACAATGAGCAGTTCTTC.

The genes are TRBV18 and TRBJ1-2, with 8 positions matching TRBD1. The CDR3 is 13 residues long. CDR1 is KGHSH and CDR2 is LQKENI in the germline V gene. V dropped 4 bases and J dropped 3; count of bases not matched to a gene: 1. The CDR3 loop is CASSLQGDYGYTF. The CDR3 DNA reads TGTGCCAGCTCACTACAGGGGGACTATGGCTACACCTTC.

The chain joins TRBV6-5 to TRBJ1-2; 9 bases agree with TRBD1. From germline, CDR1 is MNHEY and CDR2 SVGAGI. V lost 8 bases, J lost 5 bases, and 9 bases stayed unmatched. CDR3 size: 14 residues. The CDR3 is CASQGTGSSYGYTF. CDR3 DNA: TGTGCCAGCCAGGGGACAGGGTCTTCTTATGGCTACACCTTC.

The CDR3 coding sequence is TGTGCCAGCAGCGTAGAAGGGACGCGCACAGATACGCAGTATTTT. Protein sequence: CASSVEGTRTDTQYF. V is TRBV9 and J is TRBJ2-3; D is tentatively TRBD1 or TRBD2 (5 bases each). In germline, CDR1 is SGDLS, CDR2 YYNGEE. Trimming removed 0 bases from V and 1 base from J, with 9 bases in between. The CDR3 is made up of 15 amino acids.